The 9 T cell receptor beta chains in this list originate from one sample, sequenced in a study of cytomegalovirus exposure and HLA in healthy donors. The PCR contained 60 Vbeta and 13 Jbeta primers. Sequencing used immunoSEQ multiplex PCR; TCRdb keeps in-frame clones, though not all of them. Of about 130,000 clones listed, 65% to 75% are singletons. Material for sequencing was PBMCs. The receptors here all came from a man aged 35 to 55 in good health and CMV-seropositive.

The chain couples TRBV27 to TRBJ1-5; TRBD1 matches at 7 bases. Unmatched junction bases numbered 12, after V lost 6 bases and J lost 7 bases. Germline-derived CDR1 and CDR2 are MNHEY and SMNVEV (reference sequence). This CDR3 has 15 amino acids. In DNA, the CDR3 is TGTGCCAGCAGCCCGACAGGGTTCGACTACCAGCCCCAGCATTTT. The encoded protein is CASSPTGFDYQPQHF.

The chain employs TRBV5-3 and TRBJ2-1, with TRBD2 matching 7 bases. TRBV5-3 carries the ORF label, with uncertain function. The CDR3 is 15 amino acids. J gave up 4 bases and V 3 bases, and 7 bases lay outside the gene matches. The DNA for the CDR3 is TGTGCCAGAAGCTCTCCGGGACTACTGTACAATGAGCAGTTCTTC. Translated: CARSSPGLLYNEQFF.

This clone has only a few counts. This chain joins TRBV19 and TRBJ1-4; D is unclear. CDR1 is LNHDA and CDR2 is SQIVND in the germline V gene (reference sequence). The CDR3 is made up of 14 amino acids. Deletions cut 5 bases from V and 6 bases from J, with 13 bases between. CDR3 loop: CASSPGRRDEKLFF. DNA of the CDR3: TGTGCCAGTAGTCCCGGCAGGCGGGATGAAAAACTGTTTTTT.

The gene calls are TRBV5-4 and TRBJ2-3; 12 bases map to TRBD2. Germline values: CDR1 SGHNT, CDR2 YYREEE (reference sequence). This CDR3 has 16 amino acids. V lost 0 bases and J lost 5; bases outside the gene matches: 4. CDR3 coding DNA: TGTGCCAGCAGCTTGGGACCGGGACTAGCGGGAGATACGCAGTATTTT. It encodes CASSLGPGLAGDTQYF.

The table lists this clone with a few counts. This chain links TRBV19 with TRBJ1-6; D call uncertain. Germline loops: CDR1 LNHDA, CDR2 SQIVND (reference sequence). V lost 5 bases, J lost 10 bases, and 9 bases lay in between. The CDR3 spans 12 residues. The DNA for the CDR3 is TGTGCCAGTAGTTCCGCGGGCTCACCCCTCCACTTT. It codes for CASSSAGSPLHF.

The chain's CDR3 is CASTGPGDTTDTQYF. The CDR3 nucleotides read TGTGCCAGCACCGGCCCGGGGGATACGACAGATACGCAGTATTTT. The rearrangement uses TRBV5-4 and TRBJ2-3, with D possibly matching TRBD2 (6 bases). This CDR3 contains 15 residues. From germline, CDR1 is SGHNT and CDR2 YYREEE (reference sequence). With 6 bases removed from V and 3 bases from J, the gap between germline ends came to 17 bases.

This clone is judged medium-sized (0.01 to 0.1%). V gene TRBV28 combines with J gene TRBJ1-1, with TRBD1 matching 9 bases. Looked up from germline, CDR1 is MDHEN and CDR2 is SYDVKM. The CDR3 covers 15 residues. The V segment lost 2 bases and the J segment 8 bases; nucleotides outside the gene matches: 9. DNA of the CDR3: TGTGCCAGCAGTTTAACGGGCGGGGACAGGGAGGAAGCTTTCTTT. Its translation: CASSLTGGDREEAFF.

The chain uses TRBV6-1 and TRBJ2-1, with 8 bases fitting TRBD2. The CDR3 sequence is 13 residues long. J was trimmed by 8 bases and V by 7 bases; bases with no gene match: 7. CDR1 MNHNS and CDR2 SASEGT come from the germline V gene. The DNA for the CDR3 is TGTGCCAGCAACCGAGCGGGAGTCGATGAGCAGTTCTTC. It encodes CASNRAGVDEQFF.

The rearrangement uses TRBV6-1 and TRBJ2-7, with D maybe TRBD2 (5 bases). Trimming took off 2 bases at V and 7 bases at J, with 18 bases between the two ends. The CDR3 runs to 15 residues. Germline values: CDR1 MNHNS, CDR2 SASEGT. CDR3 amino acids: CASSELGGYSWEQYF. CDR3 in DNA: TGTGCCAGCAGTGAACTAGGCGGGTATTCGTGGGAGCAGTACTTC.